This is a list of T cell receptor beta chains from one sample in a study of blood T cell repertoires in COVID-19. Sequencing was performed with immunoSEQ multiplex PCR; in TCRdb, only in-frame clones are kept and a portion is missing. The repertoire consists of some 330,000 clones, with roughly 88% occurring once and the leading ten covering 5% to 6%. Specimen: PBMCs or T cells enriched from blood (not recorded which). These receptors came from a young man who had recovered from COVID-19. The CDR3 runs from the conserved cysteine through the conserved F or W. The D gene is left open where the match is weak. Clone size is given for some rows only: seen once, a few or many times, or a class if the clone is expanded.

v_call,d_call,j_call,clone_size,cdr3_nt,cdr3_aa
TRBV3-1/TRBV3-2,TRBD1,TRBJ1-6,NA,TGTGCCAGCAGAGACTCCGGGACAGGATATAATTCACCCCTCCACTTT,CASRDSGTGYNSPLHF
TRBV10-3,TRBD1,TRBJ2-3,once,TGTGCCATCAGTTTGGACAGGGGGATACGGACAGATACGCAGTATTTT,CAISLDRGIRTDTQYF
TRBV7-9,TRBD2,TRBJ2-3,NA,TGTGCCAGCAGCTATGGGACTAGCGGAGATACGCAGTATTTT,CASSYGTSGDTQYF
TRBV3-1/TRBV3-2,NA,TRBJ2-5,NA,TGTGCCAGCAGCCCTGTGGCTGCGGTCCAAGAGACCCAGTACTTC,CASSPVAAVQETQYF
TRBV5-4,TRBD1,TRBJ1-6,once,TGTGCCAGCAGCTTAACCCCACCTTCTTCAGGGGGCGTCTCACCCCTCCACTTT,CASSLTPPSSGGVSPLHF
TRBV28,TRBD1,TRBJ1-6,few,TGTGCCAGCAGTCAAGGGACAGGTCACTATAATTCACCCCTCCACTTT,CASSQGTGHYNSPLHF
TRBV27,TRBD2,TRBJ2-3,once,TGTGCCAGCAGTTTCTGGACTAGCGGGGGCACAGATACGCAGTATTTT,CASSFWTSGGTDTQYF
TRBV7-2,NA,TRBJ2-1,NA,TGTGCCAGCAGCTTTCGGGACTCCTACAATGAGCAGTTCTTC,CASSFRDSYNEQFF
TRBV28,NA,TRBJ1-2,NA,TGTGCCAGCAGTTTACAGGGGAAGGGATCGGACTATGGCTACACCTTC,CASSLQGKGSDYGYTF
TRBV7-8,TRBD1,TRBJ1-6,NA,TGTGCCAGCAGAGAGACAGGGGTAGAGGATTCACCCCTCCACTTT,CASRETGVEDSPLHF
TRBV5-1,NA,TRBJ1-6,NA,TGCGCCAGCAGCTTGGAGGCGGACAGCTATAATTCACCCCTCCACTTT,CASSLEADSYNSPLHF
TRBV5-5,NA,TRBJ2-7,NA,TGTGCCAGCAGCTTGACAGCATCCTACGAGCAGTACTTC,CASSLTASYEQYF
TRBV11-3,TRBD2,TRBJ2-5,NA,TGTGCCAGCAGCTTAGATTCAGCGGGGAAAGGGGTGCAGTACTTC,CASSLDSAGKGVQYF
TRBV18,TRBD1,TRBJ1-1,NA,TGTGCCAGCTCACCTGACAGGGCTACTGAAGCTTTCTTT,CASSPDRATEAFF
TRBV11-2,TRBD2,TRBJ2-5,NA,TGTGCCAGCAGCTTAGAGGCTAGCGGGGGGGCCGGAGGGACCCAGTACTTC,CASSLEASGGAGGTQYF
TRBV29-1,NA,TRBJ1-1,NA,TGCAGCGTAACTTGGACTTCTTGGACTGAAGCTTTCTTT,CSVTWTSWTEAFF
TRBV28,NA,TRBJ1-5,NA,TGTGCCAGCAGTTCCTCCAGACGGGGAGCAAATCAGCCCCAGCATTTT,CASSSSRRGANQPQHF
TRBV5-1,NA,TRBJ1-6,NA,TGCGCCAGCAGCCCAAGGGGGGGGCTAGGTCCGGGATCACCCCTCCACTTT,CASSPRGGLGPGSPLHF
TRBV24-1,NA,TRBJ2-5,NA,TGTGCCACCAGTGACCCGGCACAGAATATACAAGAGACCCAGTACTTC,CATSDPAQNIQETQYF
TRBV5-1,TRBD1,TRBJ1-6,NA,TGCGCCAGCAGCACGGGACAGGGGAATAATTCACCCCTCCACTTT,CASSTGQGNNSPLHF
TRBV7-9,NA,TRBJ1-4,NA,TGTGCCAGCGGAGCAACTAATGAAAAACTGTTTTTT,CASGATNEKLFF
TRBV9,NA,TRBJ1-2,few,TGTGCCAGCAGCGCAGACTTCTATGGCTACACCTTC,CASSADFYGYTF
TRBV5-1,TRBD1,TRBJ2-7,NA,TGCGCCAGCAGCTTGGGGGACAGATCCTACGAGCAGTACTTC,CASSLGDRSYEQYF
TRBV5-5,NA,TRBJ1-2,once,TGTGCCAGCAGCTTGTTAGGGGGTGGCTACACCTTC,CASSLLGGGYTF
TRBV28,NA,TRBJ1-3,NA,TGTGCGAGCAGTTTAGCTAGACTCTCTGGAAACACCATATATTTT,CASSLARLSGNTIYF
TRBV12-3/TRBV12-4,TRBD2,TRBJ2-3,NA,TGTGCCAGCAGTTCGGGACTAGCGGATACGTATTTT,CASSSGLADTYF
TRBV18,NA,TRBJ2-5,NA,TGTGCCAGCTCTCCTAGAGGGACCCAGTACTTC,CASSPRGTQYF
TRBV4-1,NA,TRBJ2-1,NA,TGCGCCAGCAGCCACCCCGGGGGGCCGGTATACAATGAGCAGTTCTTC,CASSHPGGPVYNEQFF
TRBV11-2,TRBD1,TRBJ2-7,NA,TGTGCCAGCAGCGCATCGGGACAGGGGTCCTACGAGCAGTACTTC,CASSASGQGSYEQYF
TRBV11-2,NA,TRBJ1-2,NA,TGTGCCAGCAGCTTAGTGAGAGGGGCGGGCGGGACCTATGGCTACACCTTC,CASSLVRGAGGTYGYTF